This T cell receptor (beta chain) emerged from a study of PD-1 blockade in mismatch repair-deficient tumors (dated by TCRdb to about 2017). For the wider study: Between September 2013 and September 2016, the trial enrolled approximately 90 consecutive patients with eleven to twelve types of mismatch repair-deficient cancer, all of whom had received prior treatment and were progressing. Tumor-associated T cell clones in the peripheral blood of patients responding to PD-1 blockade were tracked using deep sequencing of TCR CDR3 regions. What the work shows at the level of the full study, not this receptor alone: Clones residing in the tumor, which were often undetectable in blood before treatment, expanded quickly after pembrolizumab and then contracted, generally before radiologic responses.

The library was made by the immunoSEQ multiplex PCR assay. This immuneACCESS table, as held by TCRdb, lists in-frame sequences with V and J called but not all clones. Of the missing ones, under half trace to an unresolved V gene in checked studies; the others have no known cause. This sample gives approximately 50,000 clones in total; over 65% of them show up just once. Around 3.2% of the sample goes to the ten largest clones. Mismatch repair deficiency was established in every enrolled patient by polymerase chain reaction or immunohistochemistry. TCR sequencing was performed for a few patients who responded to pembrolizumab therapy. The phase II trial prospectively tested pembrolizumab PD-1 blockade in advanced mismatch repair-deficient cancers regardless of tissue of origin. Peripheral blood T cell samples were collected serially, before PD-1 blockade began and at several time points afterward. The timing of each blood sample was reported as weeks after the first dose of pembrolizumab.

Measured from the cysteine to the phenylalanine, the CDR3 is 15 residues long. Only the CDR3 DNA stays, 45 bases, in frame from base 1. Reading the germline V gene gives CDR1 KGHSH and CDR2 LQKENI. Cut back by 3 bases and 4 bases, the V and J ends lie 15 bases apart. In regard to this clone: It lacks a known antigen. Base qualities are not provided; no much larger clone lies one nucleotide away.

The V gene is TRBV18 and the J gene is TRBJ2-5; the D gene is possibly TRBD1 or TRBD2, each agreeing over 5 bases. The sample was peripheral blood, taken 4 weeks after starting pembrolizumab. The clonotype originates from an adult with mismatch repair-deficient cancer. In nucleotide form, the sequence is TGTGCCAGCTCACCCCTGGGGGACGTTCGAGAGACCCAGTACTTC. This is translated as CASSPLGDVRETQYF.